The rows below give T cell receptor beta chains drawn from one sample of a study of blood T cell repertoires in COVID-19. Method: immunoSEQ multiplex PCR; TCRdb's copy keeps in-frame clones and lacks some. The sample holds 75,000 to 100,000 clones; about 85% are singletons and the top ten take approximately 4.5%. Sequencing input: peripheral blood. These receptors all come from a man in his 70s with acute or convalescent COVID-19. Each CDR3 is given with its conserved first and last residue. Fields, in order: D gene, J gene, V gene, clone size, CDR3 protein, CDR3 DNA. A D gene is named only where the DNA matches it firmly. The size of a clone is reported for some rows only, either as once, few or many, or as a class for expanded clones.

-	TRBJ1-6	TRBV6-5	-	CASSQLGTDASPLHF	TGTGCCAGCAGCCAGCTCGGGACTGACGCTTCACCCCTCCACTTT
-	TRBJ1-4	TRBV2	-	CASSEMENNEKLFF	TGTGCCAGCAGTGAAATGGAGAATAATGAAAAACTGTTTTTT
-	TRBJ2-6	TRBV4-1	-	CASSQVNGANVLTF	TGCGCCAGCAGCCAAGTTAATGGGGCCAACGTCCTGACTTTC
TRBD1	TRBJ1-1	TRBV28	once	CASILTGTGRTEAFF	TGTGCCAGCATTCTGACTGGGACAGGGAGGACTGAAGCTTTCTTT
-	TRBJ2-7	TRBV20-1	-	CSAAGSGEQYF	TGCAGTGCTGCTGGGAGTGGCGAGCAGTACTTC
-	TRBJ1-5	TRBV6-1	-	CASSEAPRQNSNQPQHF	TGTGCCAGCAGTGAAGCACCCAGACAGAATAGCAATCAGCCCCAGCATTTT
TRBD2	TRBJ2-1	TRBV11-3	-	CASSLGTSGGIGNNEQFF	TGTGCCAGCAGCCTGGGGACTAGCGGGGGGATCGGGAACAATGAGCAGTTCTTC
TRBD1	TRBJ1-4	TRBV6-7	-	CASSRDRVCEKLFF	TGTGCCAGCAGCCGGGACAGGGTTTGTGAAAAACTGTTTTTT
-	TRBJ2-1	TRBV6-1	-	CASSEFGGQFF	TGTGCCAGCAGTGAATTCGGTGGGCAGTTCTTC
TRBD1	TRBJ1-2	TRBV20-1	-	CSASVDRHDYGYTF	TGCAGTGCTAGTGTGGACAGGCATGACTATGGCTACACCTTC
TRBD1	TRBJ2-1	TRBV7-8	-	CASSYDRVGSYNEQFF	TGTGCCAGCAGCTATGACAGGGTAGGGTCCTACAATGAGCAGTTCTTC
TRBD1	TRBJ1-2	TRBV5-1	-	CASSSGQSNYGYTF	TGCGCCAGCAGCTCGGGACAGTCTAACTATGGCTACACCTTC
TRBD1	TRBJ2-3	TRBV6-5	-	CASSHRDRGTDTQYF	TGTGCCAGCAGCCACCGGGACAGGGGCACAGATACGCAGTATTTT
TRBD1	TRBJ1-2	TRBV24-1	once	CATQDRDGGYTF	TGTGCCACCCAGGACAGGGATGGCGGCTACACCTTC
-	TRBJ2-3	TRBV19	few	CASSVRAGTDTQYF	TGTGCCAGTAGTGTGAGGGCCGGCACAGATACGCAGTATTTT
-	TRBJ1-3	TRBV6-5	-	CASISNPPGNTIYF	TGTGCCAGCATCTCTAACCCCCCTGGAAACACCATATATTTT
-	TRBJ2-7	TRBV18	-	CASSPSPIVYEQYF	TGTGCCAGCTCACCTTCCCCTATCGTCTACGAGCAGTACTTC
TRBD2	TRBJ2-7	TRBV3-1/TRBV3-2	-	CASSQRVAGYEQYF	TGTGCCAGCAGCCAAAGGGTAGCGGGGTACGAGCAGTACTTC
TRBD2	TRBJ2-3	TRBV19	-	CASSKAGLSTDTQYF	TGTGCCAGTAGTAAAGCGGGGCTGAGCACAGATACGCAGTATTTT
TRBD1	TRBJ2-1	TRBV4-1	-	CASSWTGIFSNEQFF	TGCGCCTCCTCATGGACAGGGATTTTTAGTAATGAGCAGTTCTTC
-	TRBJ2-1	TRBV11-1	-	CASTPARGVHEQFF	TGTGCCAGCACTCCCGCGCGGGGCGTCCATGAGCAGTTCTTC
-	TRBJ1-3	TRBV7-9	once	CASSSPATGHGNTIYF	TGTGCCAGCAGCTCCCCTGCGACAGGTCACGGAAACACCATATATTTT
-	TRBJ2-2	TRBV2	once	CASMAGFSGELFF	TGTGCCAGCATGGCAGGGTTTTCCGGGGAGCTGTTTTTT
-	TRBJ2-3	TRBV7-9	-	CASSTTGDTQYF	TGTGCCAGCAGCACGACAGGAGATACGCAGTATTTT
-	TRBJ2-5	TRBV3-1/TRBV3-2	-	CASRLEKTQYF	TGTGCCAGCAGACTTGAGAAGACCCAGTACTTC
-	TRBJ1-3	TRBV2	-	CASSERTRSGNTIYF	TGTGCCAGCAGTGAGCGGACACGCTCTGGAAACACCATATATTTT
TRBD1	TRBJ2-3	TRBV5-4	-	CASSLRTGPRDTQYF	TGTGCCAGCAGCCTGAGGACAGGGCCGCGTGATACGCAGTATTTT
-	TRBJ1-2	TRBV6-5	-	CASRTDGQLGGYTF	TGTGCCAGCAGAACAGACGGACAGCTGGGCGGCTACACCTTC
-	TRBJ2-3	TRBV2	-	CASSERGTTQYF	TGTGCCAGCAGTGAAAGGGGGACTACGCAGTATTTT
-	TRBJ1-1	TRBV3-1/TRBV3-2	-	CASSPAHRDTEAFF	TGTGCCAGCAGCCCCGCCCACAGAGACACTGAAGCTTTCTTT
-	TRBJ1-4	TRBV5-6	-	CASSSLARVNEKLFF	TGTGCCAGCAGCTCCCTCGCGAGGGTTAATGAAAAACTGTTTTTT
-	TRBJ2-1	TRBV10-1	once	CASSGRGEKTYNEQFF	TGCGCCAGCAGCGGCCGGGGAGAGAAGACCTACAATGAGCAGTTCTTC
-	TRBJ2-3	TRBV19	medium-sized	CASGGSRTDTQYF	TGTGCCAGTGGGGGCTCCCGCACAGATACGCAGTATTTT
-	TRBJ1-2	TRBV3-1/TRBV3-2	-	CASTESGVANYGYTF	TGTGCCAGCACCGAGAGTGGAGTAGCGAACTATGGCTACACCTTC
-	TRBJ2-5	TRBV29-1	-	CSAIKGTQYQETQYF	TGCAGCGCTATAAAGGGGACTCAGTACCAAGAGACCCAGTACTTC
TRBD1	TRBJ1-5	TRBV28	once	CASSDLADRGNQPQHF	TGTGCCAGCAGTGATTTGGCCGACAGGGGGAATCAGCCCCAGCATTTT
TRBD1	TRBJ1-2	TRBV6-5	few	CASSYRDRGSGYTF	TGTGCCAGCAGTTACCGGGACAGGGGATCCGGCTACACCTTC
-	TRBJ1-3	TRBV19	once	CASSPSGNTIYF	TGTGCCAGTAGTCCGTCTGGAAACACCATATATTTT
TRBD1	TRBJ1-4	TRBV19	-	CASGTGPYGEKLFF	TGTGCCAGTGGGACAGGCCCATATGGTGAAAAACTGTTTTTT
-	TRBJ1-4	TRBV5-1	-	CASSLEGRAHEKLFF	TGCGCCAGCAGCTTGGAAGGCAGGGCGCATGAAAAACTGTTTTTT
TRBD1	TRBJ2-1	TRBV5-1	-	CASSLPGQGVNEQFF	TGCGCCAGCAGCTTACCGGGACAGGGGGTAAATGAGCAGTTCTTC